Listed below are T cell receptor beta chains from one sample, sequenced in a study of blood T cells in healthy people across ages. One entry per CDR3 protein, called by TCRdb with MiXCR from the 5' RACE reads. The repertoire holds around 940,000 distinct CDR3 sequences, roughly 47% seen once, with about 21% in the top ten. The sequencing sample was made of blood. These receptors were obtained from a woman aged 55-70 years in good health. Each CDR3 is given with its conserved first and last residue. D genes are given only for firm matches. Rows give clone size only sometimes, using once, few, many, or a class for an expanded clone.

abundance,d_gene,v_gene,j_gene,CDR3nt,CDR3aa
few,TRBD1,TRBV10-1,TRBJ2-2,TGCGCCAGCAGTGGTGGGACAGGGCCCGGGGAGCTGTTTTTT,CASSGGTGPGELFF
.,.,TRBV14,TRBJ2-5,TGTGCCAGCACCCTAGGGGTGAAAGTTAATAATGAGCAGTACTTC,CASTLGVKVNNEQYF
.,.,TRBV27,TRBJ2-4,TGTGCCAGCAGTTCAAGACAGGTACTAGCCAAAAACATTCAGTACTTC,CASSSRQVLAKNIQYF
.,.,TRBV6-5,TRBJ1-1,TGTGCCAGCAGACTGGCTTTTTTATCGAACACTGAAGCTTTCTTT,CASRLAFLSNTEAFF
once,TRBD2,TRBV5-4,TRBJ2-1,TGTGCCAGCAGGGACTGGACTAGCGGGGCCGGTGAGCAGTTCTTC,CASRDWTSGAGEQFF
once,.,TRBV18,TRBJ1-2,TGTGCCGGCTCACCACAATCTGGGGACGGCTACACCTTC,CAGSPQSGDGYTF
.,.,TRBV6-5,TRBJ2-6,TGTGCCAGCAGCGAGAGCCGGGACTTTGGGGCCAACGTCCTGACTTTC,CASSESRDFGANVLTF
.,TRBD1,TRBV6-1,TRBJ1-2,TGTGCCACGACAGGGACATACCCTTTATACTATGGCTACACCTTC,CATTGTYPLYYGYTF
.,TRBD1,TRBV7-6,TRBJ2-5,TGTGCCAGCAGCTTAGGGTGGCAGGGGGCTGGAGAGACCCAGTACTTC,CASSLGWQGAGETQYF
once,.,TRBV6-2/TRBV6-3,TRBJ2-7,TGTGCCAGCAACCTCCGGGACTGGGACTACGAGCAGTACTTC,CASNLRDWDYEQYF
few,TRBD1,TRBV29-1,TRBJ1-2,TGCAGCGTTGAAGGACGGGACAGACCCCTCTATGGCTACACCTTC,CSVEGRDRPLYGYTF
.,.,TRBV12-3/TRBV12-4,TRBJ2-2,TGTGCCAGCAGTTTTTGGTCGAACACCGGGGAGCTGTTTTTT,CASSFWSNTGELFF
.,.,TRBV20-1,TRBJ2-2,TGCAGTGCTAGAACCGAGGGGTCGAACACCGGGGAGCTGTTTTTT,CSARTEGSNTGELFF
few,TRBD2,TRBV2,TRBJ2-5,TGTGCCAGCAGTGAGGTTTCAGGGAGGGATCAAGAGACCCAGTACTTC,CASSEVSGRDQETQYF
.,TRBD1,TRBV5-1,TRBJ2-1,TGCGCCAGCAGCTCCACCGGGACAGGCGGAAATGAGCAGTTCTTC,CASSSTGTGGNEQFF
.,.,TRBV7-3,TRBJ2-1,TGTGCCAGCAGCTTAACGCGGGTTGGGGAGCAGTTCTTC,CASSLTRVGEQFF
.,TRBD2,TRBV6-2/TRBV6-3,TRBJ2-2,TGTGCCAGCAGTTGGACTAGCGGGAGGGCCAGAGACACCGGGGAGCTGTTTTTT,CASSWTSGRARDTGELFF
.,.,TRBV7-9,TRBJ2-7,TGTGCCAGCGAGCCGGGACCAACCTACGAGCAGTACTTC,CASEPGPTYEQYF
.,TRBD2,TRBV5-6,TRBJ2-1,TGTGCCAGCAGACAACGACTAGCGGGAGGGAACAATGAGCAGTTCTTC,CASRQRLAGGNNEQFF
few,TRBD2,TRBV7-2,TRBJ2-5,TGTGCCAGCAACCCAGCGGGAAAAGAGACCCAGTACTTC,CASNPAGKETQYF
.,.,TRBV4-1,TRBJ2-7,TGCGCCAGCAGCCAAGAATCCGGGGGCGCGTTCCACGAGCAGTACTTC,CASSQESGGAFHEQYF
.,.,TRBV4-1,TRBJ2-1,TGCGCCAGCAGCCACGCCACTTTTTTGGAGCGGAACTACAATGAGCAGTTCTTC,CASSHATFLERNYNEQFF
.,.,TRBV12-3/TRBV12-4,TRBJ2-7,TGTGCCAGCAGGGGTCGACGGGCCCAAGGAATCTACGAGCAGTACTTC,CASRGRRAQGIYEQYF
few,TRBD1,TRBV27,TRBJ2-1,TGTGCCAGCAGTTTATGGACAGGGGAGGGCTACAATGAGCAGTTCTTC,CASSLWTGEGYNEQFF
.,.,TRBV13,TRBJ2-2,TGTGCCAGCCTTTCGGGACGGTACGGGGAGCTGTTTTTT,CASLSGRYGELFF
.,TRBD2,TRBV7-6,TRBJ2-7,TGTGCCAGCAGCTTAAGGGCCTATTCTAGCGGCTTCGAGCAGTACTTC,CASSLRAYSSGFEQYF
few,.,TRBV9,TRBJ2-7,TGTGCCAGCAGCGTTGGGGAGCGGCAGCACTACGAGCAGTACTTC,CASSVGERQHYEQYF
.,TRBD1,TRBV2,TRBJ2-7,TGTGCCAGCAGTGAAACAGGGGATCCCTCCTACGAGCAGTACTTC,CASSETGDPSYEQYF
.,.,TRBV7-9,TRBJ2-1,TGTGCCAGCAGCTTAGTCGTAGTAGGGGACAATGAGCAGTTCTTC,CASSLVVVGDNEQFF
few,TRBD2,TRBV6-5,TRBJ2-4,TGTGCCAGCAGTTACCGGACCCCGGGGGGACACATTCAGTACTTC,CASSYRTPGGHIQYF
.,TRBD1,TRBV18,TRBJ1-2,TGTGCCAGCTCACCACCGTCGGACAGGGGGCTGTATGGCTACACCTTC,CASSPPSDRGLYGYTF
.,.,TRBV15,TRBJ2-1,TGTGCCACCAGCAAAGGACAAGCCTACAATGAGCAGTTCTTC,CATSKGQAYNEQFF
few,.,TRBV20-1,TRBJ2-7,TGCAGTGCCCAAGATCCGACAGACCTCGAGCAGTACTTC,CSAQDPTDLEQYF
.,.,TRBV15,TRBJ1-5,TGTGCCACCAGCAGAGCCTGGCTCTCAAACCAGCCCCAGCATTTT,CATSRAWLSNQPQHF
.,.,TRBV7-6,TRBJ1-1,TGTGCCAGCAGCACGACCGGTATGAACACTGAAGCTTTCTTT,CASSTTGMNTEAFF
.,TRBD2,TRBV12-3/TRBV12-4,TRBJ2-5,TGTGCCAGCAGTTCCGGGGGTAGCGGGTTTCAAGAGACCCAGTACTTC,CASSSGGSGFQETQYF
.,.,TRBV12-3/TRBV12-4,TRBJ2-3,TGTGCCAGCACGCGAAGTAAGGGGTCAGATGCGCAGTATTTT,CASTRSKGSDAQYF
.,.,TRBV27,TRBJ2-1,TGTGCCAGCAGTTTTTACGAGAGAGCTTACAATGAGCAGTTCTTC,CASSFYERAYNEQFF
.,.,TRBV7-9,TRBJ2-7,TGTGCCGGCAGCTTCCGTTACGAGCAGTACTTC,CAGSFRYEQYF
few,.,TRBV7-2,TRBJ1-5,TGTGCCAGCAGCTACATCCCGGTCGGGCAGGGTAATCAGCCCCAGCATTTT,CASSYIPVGQGNQPQHF
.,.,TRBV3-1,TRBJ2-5,TGTGCCAGCAGTCATCCTTCTGGGACAGAGACCCAGTACTTC,CASSHPSGTETQYF
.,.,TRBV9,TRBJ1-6,TGTGCCAGCAGCCCCTTAGCCGGGACGGCTAATAATTCACCCCTCCACTTT,CASSPLAGTANNSPLHF
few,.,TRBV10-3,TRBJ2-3,TGTGCCATCCGGGCGACCGTTATCGGCACAGATACGCAGTATTTT,CAIRATVIGTDTQYF